This T cell receptor beta chain was sequenced in a study of blood T cell repertoires in COVID-19 (TCRdb year 2020). About the study as a whole: Samples from collaborators originated in the United States, Italy and Spain and spanned both the acute and convalescent phases of COVID-19. A freely available public database, intended as a resource for researchers studying the immune response to SARS-CoV-2, is where the repertoires were released. Samples came from the ongoing ImmuneRACE study (first 160 participants) plus 1,254 subjects from 6 global collaborators. The material from the prospective study consisted of cDNA or gDNA derived from T cells, B-cell-depleted T cells, or PBMCs. Sample metadata almost always included a de-identified subject ID, COVID-19 status, age in years and sex. Where available, HLA class I and class II types were taken from metadata supplied by the sample provider and were not determined by assay-based typing. Subjects who had been exposed to COVID-19, were actively infected with it, or had recovered from it provided the deeply sampled blood TCRbeta repertoires that made up the dataset.

Whole blood was collected in K2EDTA tubes by collaborating institutions according to the institutions' own protocols. For TCRbeta analysis, collaborator samples were shipped as frozen whole blood, as isolated PBMCs, or as DNA extracted from either sample type. Overall study results and their limits: How much clinical and demographic metadata was included differed by source and by participant, and the metadata was provided uncurated.

TCRbeta CDR3 regions were amplified from genomic DNA by means of the immunoSEQ Assay, a bias-controlled multiplex PCR. As for how the authors treated the data: Nucleated cell counts per sample were estimated from amplification of reference gene primers within the assay. Sequence reads were collapsed and filtered to measure the absolute abundance of every unique TCRbeta CDR3 rearrangement. Productive Simpson clonality was computed per sample as the square root of Simpson's diversity index over productive rearrangements. Imported from immuneACCESS, the table was reduced by TCRdb to in-frame sequences with V and J called. These copies leave out some clones; in studies compared against another copy, an unresolved V gene accounts for under half, and the cause of the remainder is not known. V, J and clone size derive from that table, while D and trimming were established from the DNA sequence. In all, the sample holds some 64,000 clones, and roughly 80% of those were seen once. The ten largest clones represent 18% of the sample.

On this clone itself: Its specific antigen is unknown. Base qualities are not at hand, and no much larger clone is one base apart.

V is cut back by 6 bases and J by 0 bases, with 14 bases in the junction unmatched. Inclusive of the bounding cysteine and phenylalanine, the CDR3 is 18 residues long. CDR3 DNA only is kept here, 54 bases in frame from base 1. From a lookup of the germline V gene, CDR1 and CDR2 are MRHNA and SNTAGT. This clonotype originated in a man aged 55 to 70 with acute or convalescent COVID-19. Recombination joined TRBV6-4 with TRBJ2-7, and TRBD1 matches 10 of the central bases. The sequencing sample was made of peripheral blood. The CDR3 region reads CASSASPGGQGSSYEQYF. The DNA sequence is given as TGTGCCAGCAGCGCCTCACCGGGGGGACAGGGGTCCTCCTACGAGCAGTACTTC.